The rows below give T cell receptor beta chains drawn from one sample of a study of patients and donors after allogeneic stem cell transplantation. A single record per CDR3 protein comes from TCRdb applying MiXCR to the RT-PCR reads. The repertoire holds roughly 960,000 distinct CDR3 sequences, with 15% to 20% as singletons. Sequencing was performed on blood, either unsorted or a sorted T cell fraction (not recorded which). The receptor source for this set is a human donor who was either an allogeneic HSCT recipient or a stem cell or donor lymphocyte infusion donor (not recorded which). It is not recorded whose cells these are; they may come from a transplant donor. Both conserved end residues are part of each CDR3.

J | V | CDR3
TRBJ2-3 | TRBV27 | CASRTGQVYTDTQYF
TRBJ1-6 | TRBV15 | CATSRGGRVDSPLHF
TRBJ2-2 | TRBV6-2/TRBV6-3 | CASSYARDTGELFF
TRBJ1-2 | TRBV29-1 | CSVDLDIYGYTF
TRBJ1-1 | TRBV29-1 | CSVERQGSTEAFF
TRBJ2-2 | TRBV12-3/TRBV12-4 | CASSFFRGGNTGELFF
TRBJ1-1 | TRBV18 | CASSPRGNTEAFF
TRBJ2-1 | TRBV10-3 | CAIARAGGTYNEQFF
TRBJ2-2 | TRBV20-1 | CSARANPTGELFF
TRBJ2-3 | TRBV3-1 | CASSLYRRTSGAQADTQYF
TRBJ2-1 | TRBV18 | CASSPPAGGPGGEQFF
TRBJ2-5 | TRBV18 | CASSPWRDQETQYF
TRBJ1-2 | TRBV11-2 | CASSLGQAGDGYTF
TRBJ2-1 | TRBV5-1 | CASSPGRGAGYNEQFF